This T cell receptor beta chain was sequenced during a study of cytomegalovirus exposure and HLA in healthy donors (TCRdb year 2017). As for the study more broadly: According to an earlier analysis of 450 to 650 of the donors, about 179 million T cells yielded 100 million or so unique TCR beta sequences and 276 Gb of sequence data. To predict cytomegalovirus infection status, the study brought together high-throughput TCR immunosequencing, statistical association of individual TCRs with disease status, and machine learning. The study profiled the T cell repertoires of approximately 700 subjects by immunosequencing and related them to cytomegalovirus serostatus. Donor age, sex, ethnicity and CMV serostatus were compiled alongside the repertoire data. Among the approximately 400 genotyped donors, approximately 82% belonged to the genetic ancestry cluster associated with self-reported Caucasian donors. The later analysis used no new phenotypic data to find candidate immune exposures, relying instead on TCR beta sequences and their occurrence across donors. Among about 370 genotyped donors of the cohort, an average of roughly 230,000 unique TCR beta nucleotide sequences was sequenced per donor, of which about 20% were non-productive. Because of strong linkage in the cohort, four to six DR-DQ haplotypes were treated as single units for association and clustering. Genome-wide SNP genotypes for about 55% of the roughly 670 donors were used in a later genetic analysis, which treated that subset as a discovery cohort. A separate validation cohort of 90 to 150 different subjects was used in addition to the roughly 700-subject first cohort. The study aimed to test whether cataloging public T cell receptors could reveal signatures of past pathogen exposure. Typing coverage differed by locus: A, B, C, DRB1 and DQB1 were typed in about 620-640 donors, DQA1 in about 560, DPA1 in over 600, and DPB1 in just under 490. An early release that covered some 640 HLA-typed donors contained about 300 gigabases of sequencing data and 75 million to 100 million unique TCR sequences. Class I and class II HLA loci were covered by the typing at four-digit resolution. To study patterns of TCR occurrence, a later analysis re-analyzed previously published TCR beta repertoires from around 660 donors and added high-resolution HLA genotyping. Every discovery cohort repertoire had been produced on one sequencing platform. An earlier analysis of approximately 630 of the donors applied high-throughput TCR beta sequencing to assess whether each TCR beta V gene segment acted as functional or pseudogenic. Paper-wide results and their limitations: In an earlier analysis of around 600 of the donors, most TCR beta V segments were observed in productive rearrangements about 90% or about 30% of the time, broadly matching IMGT annotations. According to a later genetic analysis, donors in an Asian-associated ancestry cluster had fewer N-insertions in productive TCRs than the roughly 670-donor mean. About 17 rarely observed V segments, including chromosome 9 orphons, were excluded from the earlier analysis of approximately 600 of the donors because counts were too low. In a later analysis, HLA-associated TCR beta chains were found to be more clonally expanded and to have lower generation probabilities than equally common non-associated chains. V-gene and J-gene trimming of TCR beta chains was associated with a missense DCLRE1C variant in a later genetic analysis, and the association was replicated in an independent cohort. Presence/absence analyses assumed roughly uniform sequencing depth across donors, an assumption that may not hold. Most CMV-associated TCR beta chains appeared to be HLA-restricted in a later analysis, and the HLA associations seemed to be driven largely by CMV exposure. A group of highly shared sequence variants was considered likely to be a technical artifact of the sequencing pipeline. HLA typing was unavailable for some donors at each locus, so association tests used only the typed subset. A later analysis associated 16,951 TCR beta sequences with specific HLA alleles at a false discovery rate of 0.05. The classifier was reported to diagnose cytomegalovirus status with high specificity and sensitivity in both the original cohort and the validation cohort. Correlated functional status among segregating V segments might reflect linkage disequilibrium, but an unknown experimental factor could not be ruled out. A total of about 180 TCR beta chains were listed by the study as associated with cytomegalovirus. According to the authors, the approach could potentially be generalized to other disease states and immunological phenotypes. Several of the top co-occurrence clusters appeared to be linked to parvovirus B19, influenza, CMV and Epstein-Barr virus, according to a later analysis. This cohort had only TCR beta chains sequenced, and the lack of alpha or paired-chain data limited which features could be detected. In vitro tests confirmed that a few of the cytomegalovirus-associated TCR beta chains recognize cytomegalovirus antigens. When HLA alleles, especially DR and DQ, strongly co-occurred, TCR associations were difficult to assign to individual alleles. In a later analysis, TCR association rates were found to vary across HLA loci, with the most associated TCRs seen for DRB1 alleles and the fewest for HLA-C alleles. Some IMGT-functional V segments, including TRBV6-2 and TRBV6-3, could not be distinguished by the 87-base-pair reads and were therefore excluded. Immune exposure information for the cohort was limited to CMV serostatus. Most TCR sequences were observed very rarely across donors, whereas some public TCRs were present in many individuals. A further reported finding was that TCR beta sequences accurately predicted the HLA-A and HLA-B alleles for most subjects in the first cohort.

The library relied on the immunoSEQ multiplex PCR assay. For the multiplex PCR, a mixture combining 60 forward primers for TCR Vbeta segments and 13 reverse primers for TCR Jbeta segments was used. A multiplex PCR assay on genomic DNA amplified the CDR3 region of rearranged TCR beta genes. Amplified TCR beta libraries were sequenced as 87-base-pair reads on the Illumina HiSeq System. The paper's data handling went like this. In a later analysis, around 80 million unique TCR beta chains were counted across the 650 to 700 repertoires, and roughly 11 million of these chains were shared by at least two donors. A nearest-neighbor algorithm error-corrected the raw reads and collapsed the reads into unique sequences, merging closely related sequences to remove PCR and sequencing errors. To assign V, D and J gene segments, CDR3 sequences were aligned to IMGT reference sequences. For a sequence to be retained, at least a six-nucleotide match to both a V gene segment and a J gene segment was required. A rearrangement was called productive if the CDR3 had no stop codons and remained in frame with V and J, and every other rearrangement was called non-productive. CDR3 was defined by IMGT convention, running from the second conserved V-encoded cysteine to the conserved J-encoded phenylalanine. Sequences without an unambiguous match to a single V gene segment were excluded from the earlier analysis of approximately 600 of the donors. An earlier analysis of roughly 590 of the donors called V segments functional above 56.7% productive rearrangements and segregating when the between-donor standard deviation exceeded 5%. A statistical classification framework was developed to diagnose cytomegalovirus status using the catalog of TCR beta chain sequences. A later analysis assigned V and J genes by comparing TCR nucleotide sequences with IMGT/GENE-DB human TR gene sequences. A later analysis assigned CDR3 sequences and most-parsimonious VDJ recombination scenarios with the TCRdist pipeline. In a later analysis, each TCR beta chain was defined by its CDR3 amino acid sequence together with its V-gene family, and reads lacking a unique V-gene family were excluded. To address suspected cross-contamination and a sequencing artifact, a later analysis removed over 500 highly shared, low-generation-probability nucleotide sequences. In a later analysis, a clonal expansion index was calculated for each public chain from normalized within-repertoire ranks of inferred template counts. In a later analysis, generation probabilities were computed using a VDJ recombination model fitted to out-of-frame rearrangements, and the results were checked against IGoR. In a later analysis, hypergeometric tests were used to score TCR-TCR, TCR-HLA and TCR-CMV co-occurrence, with a repertoire-size bias correction applied to TCR pairs. A later analysis estimated false discovery rates by permuting HLA or CMV assignments 20 times. In a later analysis, co-occurring TCRs were grouped with DBSCAN, and TCRdist sequence similarity was added when clustering was performed within HLA-allele-positive subsets. Repertoires with fewer than 30,000 or more than 120,000 public chains were left out of co-occurrence clustering, as were about five repertoires with anomalous nucleotide sharing. The table comes from immuneACCESS by way of TCRdb, which keeps in-frame sequences with V and J called. Part of the clones is missing from these tables; in studies checked, under half for an unresolved V gene and the rest for unknown reasons. V, J and clone size are taken as reported in that table, and D and trimming were inferred from the DNA itself. The sample contains about 140,000 clones, around 79% of them found a single time. The ten largest clones capture 6.5% to 7% of the sample.

The CDR3 runs 16 amino acids, cysteine and phenylalanine included. The retained sequence is limited to the CDR3, 48 bases, with the frame set at the first base. For this chain, trimming is 6 bases at the V end and 4 bases at the J end, and the number of junction bases without a gene match is 12. The germline V gene encodes CDR1 SNHLY and CDR2 FYNNEI. The cohort was made up of about 610 healthy bone marrow donors. All cohort members were sampled while nominally healthy, although unrecorded immune exposures were likely present. The donor was CMV seropositive and was included in the group of some 290 seropositive cohort members. Every donor gave a peripheral blood sample, and the peripheral blood mononuclear cells from that sample were used for TCR beta sequencing. Genomic DNA extraction from the blood cell samples was performed with the Qiagen DNeasy Blood Extraction Kit. Points on this clone: Its antigen remains undetermined. Base qualities were left out, and no much larger clone turns up one base away.

Sequencing was performed on PBMCs. The sequence is built from TRBV2 and TRBJ2-3; 8 central nucleotides agree with TRBD2. The sequence came from a man between 35 and 55 years old in good health and CMV-seropositive. The CDR3 has the sequence CASRFLAGLSSDTQYF. The nucleotide sequence reads as follows: TGTGCCAGCAGGTTTCTAGCGGGCCTTAGCTCAGATACGCAGTATTTT. With the rest looked up from the reference TRBV2 and TRBJ2-3 genes rather than sequenced, the full variable domain is EPEVTQTPSHQVTQMGQEVILRCVPISNHLYFYWYRQILGQKVEFLVSFYNNEISEKSEIFDDQFSVERPDGSNFTLKIRSTKLEDSAMYFCASRFLAGLSSDTQYFGPGTRLTVL.